This T cell receptor (beta chain) was documented in a study of graft-versus-host responses after intestinal transplantation (dated by TCRdb to the early 2020s). Context from the whole study: The transplants that recipients got were multivisceral, liver-intestinal, or isolated intestinal. Alloreactive clones were identified by sequencing pre-transplant mixed lymphocyte reaction products and comparing these products with unstimulated pre-transplant donor and recipient T cells. The cohort enrolled about two dozen intestinal transplant recipients including one retransplant, and a few patients lacking pretransplant specimens were excluded. Every recipient was given anti-thymocyte globulin induction, followed by about three years of maintenance tacrolimus and steroids. After intestinal transplantation, graft-versus-host and host-versus-graft alloreactive T cell clones in the graft, circulation and bone marrow were tracked using bulk TCR-beta CDR3 sequencing. Samples from a few later patients were sequenced in-house on an Illumina MiSeq with MiXCR processing rather than by the commercial service. Donor T cell macrochimerism was defined as a peak of at least 4% donor T cells among recipient peripheral blood mononuclear cells.

V loses 7 bases of germline sequence and J loses 4 bases, and the interval between the two ends is 21 bases. Inclusive of the bounding cysteine and phenylalanine, the CDR3 is 16 residues long. CDR3 DNA only is kept here, 48 bases in frame from base 1. The germline V gene sets CDR1 to LGHNA and CDR2 to YNFKEQ. General conclusions and limits of the study: GvH clones were detected in recipient bone marrow, and some of these GvH clones were observed earlier in ileal mucosa or blood, consistent with an intestinal mucosal origin. In patients with donor T cell macrochimerism, the allografts had high GvH to HvG T cell clonal ratios. Conclusions were limited by the relatively low number and heterogeneity of intestinal transplant patients. Early after transplant, declines in HvG clones were associated with peak levels of circulating GvH clones.

Read against the paper, the sample's time point label means: cells obtained before transplantation from donor or recipient. CD3+CD4+ and CD3+CD8+ populations were FACS-sorted from unstimulated pre-transplant donor and recipient cells taken from spleen or lymph nodes. Libraries were made using the immunoSEQ multiplex PCR assay. For most patients, genomic DNA was isolated with the Qiagen DNeasy Blood and Tissue Kit and shipped frozen to Adaptive Biotechnologies for TCR sequencing. Adaptive Biotechnologies carried out high-throughput TCR-beta CDR3 sequencing of genomic DNA for most patients. Concerning the study's data processing: TCR sequencing data for some 17 patients were retrieved from Adaptive's ImmunoSEQ software; three other patients were processed with MiXCR and VDJtools. To correct CD4 versus CD8 sorting errors, any sequence found in both subsets at a frequency ratio below 5:1 was removed. CDR3 nucleotide sequences shared by donor and recipient were removed because the origin of these sequences could not be assigned. To be classed as alloreactive, a clone needed at least 2-fold expansion over unstimulated cells and a minimum CFSE-low frequency of 0.002% (template counts) or 0.001% (read counts). Clones were considered mappable if detected in sequenced pre-transplant spleen, lymph node, or MLR CFSE-low populations of the donor or recipient. Cumulative frequency of alloreactive clones was calculated as a percentage of all sequences weighted by copy number. TCRdb limited this immuneACCESS table to in-frame rearrangements with V and J called. A share of clones is missing; checked studies link under half to unresolved V genes, and the rest is unexplained. V, J and clone size reflect that table, while D and trimming were determined from the DNA. The sample table shows 90,000 to 130,000 clones, and more than 80% are seen once. Jointly, the top ten make up roughly 0.24% of the sample.

On this clone itself: Its antigen is currently not known. The record has no base qualities; no much larger clone is one base away.

Here the chain combines TRBV4-2 and TRBJ2-3; the D gene is possibly TRBD1 or TRBD2, each agreeing over 5 bases. The specimen was unstimulated CD4+ T cells sorted from spleen or lymph node cells, collected before transplant. This receptor was taken from a human donor who was the organ donor for an intestinal transplant. The DNA reads TGTGCCAGCAAACCTTCTGTGGGAGTGGGGGCAGATACGCAGTATTTT. It translates as CASKPSVGVGADTQYF.